A single sample gave rise to the 17 T cell receptor beta chains below, sequenced in a study of OX40 agonist ivuxolimab in advanced cancers. TCRdb's copy holds only in-frame clones and misses some; the assay was immunoSEQ multiplex PCR. Among 60,000 to 80,000 clones, 84% were seen once, and the ten largest hold about 1%. Sequenced material: CD4+ or CD8+ T cells sorted from blood, taken in a trial of the OX40 agonist ivuxolimab. The receptor set was obtained from an adult with an advanced solid tumor such as melanoma, head and neck, liver or kidney cancer.

The chain has TRBV7-2 and TRBJ1-5; the match to TRBD1 covers 7 bases. CDR1 is SGHTA, CDR2 FQGNSA, per germline. Trimming took 1 base from V and 7 from J; bases not matched to a gene: 7. This CDR3 is 15 amino acids long. DNA for the CDR3: TGTGCCAGCAGCTTAGGGCCAACAGGGGAACAGCCCCAGCATTTT. Translated, it gives CASSLGPTGEQPQHF. The full variable domain, rest sourced from reference TRBV7-2 and TRBJ1-5, is GAGVSQSPSNKVTEKGKDVELRCDPISGHTALYWYRQSLGQGLEFLIYFQGNSAPDKSGLPSDRFSAERTGGSVSTLTIQRTQQEDSAVYLCASSLGPTGEQPQHFGDGTRLSIL.

The rearrangement links TRBV7-9 to TRBJ2-7; D is unresolved. CDR1 is SEHNR and CDR2 is FQNEAQ in the germline V gene (reference sequence). CDR3 length: 14 residues. V was trimmed by 1 base and J by 3 bases, leaving 10 bases between them. CDR3: CASSLGLAIYEQYF. The CDR3 DNA sequence: TGTGCCAGCAGCTTAGGGCTGGCAATCTACGAGCAGTACTTC.

V gene TRBV7-2 combines with J gene TRBJ2-4; perhaps TRBD2 as D (6 bases). The germline gives CDR1 SGHTA, CDR2 FQGNSA. Trimming pared 6 bases from V and 8 bases from J, leaving 14 bases between. The CDR3 covers 13 residues. CDR3 protein: CASSRPGGYIQYF. The DNA for the CDR3 is TGTGCCAGCAGTCGCCCCGGAGGGTACATTCAGTACTTC.

The V call is TRBV7-2, the J call TRBJ2-2; 7 bases align to TRBD1. Trimming took 10 bases from V and 2 from J; bases not matched to a gene: 7. Germline V CDR1 and CDR2: SGHTA, FQGNSA. The CDR3 has 14 amino acids. CDR3 region: CATGTDYNTGELFF. The DNA for the CDR3 is TGTGCCACCGGGACAGATTATAACACCGGGGAGCTGTTTTTT.

The J gene is TRBJ1-2, the V gene TRBV5-1; 9 positions match TRBD1. The V gene end was trimmed by 4 bases and the J gene end by 8 bases; junction bases not matched to a gene: 15. The CDR3 extends over 16 amino acids. The germline CDR1 and CDR2 sequences are SGHRS and YFSETQ. CDR3 loop: CASSPDHMGQGKGYTF. The CDR3 coding sequence is TGCGCCAGCAGCCCAGACCACATGGGACAGGGCAAAGGCTACACCTTC.

This clone was seen only a few times. V usage is TRBV6-5 and J usage is TRBJ2-5; 7 positions match TRBD1. The CDR3 has 14 amino acids. Germline CDR1 is MNHEY and CDR2 is SVGAGI. The junction had 6 bases not matched to a gene; V was cut back by 5 bases and J by 3 bases. CDR3 sequence: CASSHRDRKETQYF. CDR3 coding DNA: TGTGCCAGCAGTCACCGGGACAGAAAAGAGACCCAGTACTTC.

This clone was counted a few times. This chain uses TRBV5-1 with TRBJ1-1; D ambiguous. In germline, CDR1 is SGHRS, CDR2 YFSETQ. The V end lost 4 bases, the J end lost 3 bases, and 10 bases lay between the germline ends. The CDR3 runs to 13 residues. CDR3 bases: TGCGCCAGCAGCCCCGGGCTGGACACTGAAGCTTTCTTT. It translates to CASSPGLDTEAFF.

The chain carries TRBV5-1 and TRBJ2-7; no clear D gene. Germline-derived CDR1 and CDR2 are SGHRS and YFSETQ. The CDR3 sequence is 13 residues long. V lost 0 bases to trimming and J lost 2 bases, with 6 bases between them. The CDR3 loop reads CASSLEGTYEQYF. The CDR3 nucleotides read TGCGCCAGCAGCTTGGAGGGAACCTACGAGCAGTACTTC.

This rearrangement joins TRBV7-9 to TRBJ2-1; D tentatively fits TRBD1 or TRBD2 (7 bases each). Trimming removed 5 bases at V and 9 bases at J, with 26 bases between. The CDR3 extends over 17 amino acids. Germline assignment: CDR1 SEHNR and CDR2 FQNEAQ (reference sequence). CDR3 amino acids: CASSPREGALVRGEQFF. CDR3 DNA: TGTGCCAGCAGCCCCAGGGAGGGGGCTCTTGTTCGTGGTGAGCAGTTCTTC.

The chain links TRBV9 to TRBJ1-6, with no clear D. The germline CDR1 and CDR2 sequences are SGDLS and YYNGEE. Deletions cut 0 bases from V and 7 bases from J, with 14 bases between. CDR3 length: 16 residues. The CDR3 spells CASSVESTPGNSPLHF. CDR3 nucleotide sequence: TGTGCCAGCAGCGTAGAGTCGACACCGGGGAATTCACCCCTCCACTTT.

This clone has more than one count but fewer than ten. This chain links TRBV18 with TRBJ1-2, with 10 bases lining up with TRBD1. Germline-derived CDR1 and CDR2 are KGHSH and LQKENI. The CDR3 is made up of 14 amino acids. The J segment lost 6 bases and the V segment lost 6 bases, leaving 7 bases of the junction unmatched. CDR3 in DNA: TGTGCCAGCTCCCTCGACAGGGGGCAGGATGGCTACACCTTC. Translation gives CASSLDRGQDGYTF.

This rearrangement joins TRBV5-6 to TRBJ2-4; D unresolved. The germline V gene has CDR1 SGHDT and CDR2 YYEEEE. The CDR3 runs to 15 residues. V dropped 0 bases and J dropped 2 bases, with 9 bases sitting between them. The chain's CDR3 is CASSLDWVSKNIQYF. The CDR3 DNA reads TGTGCCAGCAGCTTGGATTGGGTTTCCAAAAACATTCAGTACTTC.

DNA of the CDR3: TGTGCCAGCAGCCGACCGGACCTTTATAGCAATCAGCCCCAGCATTTT. Amino acids: CASSRPDLYSNQPQHF. The chain has TRBV16 and TRBJ1-5; no firm D call. V lost 4 bases to trimming and J lost 0 bases, with 13 bases between them. Germline CDR1 KGHSY, CDR2 FQNENV. CDR3 length: 16 amino acids.

This clone was counted a single time. V gene TRBV5-1 combines with J gene TRBJ2-2; the D gene is possibly TRBD1 (6 bases). V shed 2 bases and J shed 2 bases, with 10 bases lying between them. The CDR3 is 15 residues long. Looked up from germline, CDR1 is SGHRS and CDR2 is YFSETQ. As DNA, the CDR3 is TGCGCCAGCAGCTTCGGGACACATAACACCGGGGAGCTGTTTTTT. Protein: CASSFGTHNTGELFF.

The chain employs TRBV7-8 and TRBJ1-6; tentative D call: TRBD1 (6 bases). This CDR3 has 15 residues. V dropped 3 bases and J dropped 8 bases, with 14 bases sitting between them. CDR1 and CDR2 (germline): SGHVS, FQNEAQ. In DNA form, the CDR3 reads TGTGCCAGCAGCTTGGGCCAGGGGAGAGATTCACCCCTCCACTTT. Encoded protein: CASSLGQGRDSPLHF.

CDR3: CATLTLAGREAGELFF. The CDR3 coding sequence is TGTGCCACCCTAACTTTGGCGGGGAGGGAGGCCGGGGAGCTGTTTTTT. V and J are TRBV28 and TRBJ2-2, with 7 positions matching TRBD2. CDR1 and CDR2 (germline): MDHEN, SYDVKM. This CDR3 region has 16 residues. The trim removed 10 bases at V and 6 bases at J, leaving 17 bases unmatched.

The rearrangement joins TRBV28 to TRBJ1-1; 7 bases map to TRBD1. The CDR3 is 15 residues long. CDR1 MDHEN and CDR2 SYDVKM come from the germline V gene. With 8 bases clipped from V and 2 bases from J, the junction kept 11 bases outside the gene matches. CDR3 protein: CASREAGTANTEAFF. As DNA, the CDR3 is TGTGCCAGCCGAGAGGCCGGGACAGCTAACACTGAAGCTTTCTTT.